This T cell receptor beta chain is from a study of OX40 agonist ivuxolimab in advanced cancers. On the study more broadly: Antecedent anti-PD-1, anti-PD-L1 or anti-CTLA-4 therapy was permissible, with roughly 36% having received some. Three individuals attained partial responses, comprising one hepatocellular carcinoma case and two cutaneous melanoma cases. Study results and limitations: At 0.1 to 3.0 mg/kg and by week 6, CD4+ and CD8+ T cells in the blood had expanded clonally.

Concerning this clone itself: The antigen is not known.

Here immunoSEQ multiplex PCR was the method, and the copy in TCRdb shows in-frame clones only, minus some. The profile covers fewer than 90,000 clones, with around 88% appearing a single time and 0.75% to 0.9% taken by the ten largest. V lost 1 base and J 5 bases, leaving 12 bases between the germline ends. Germline loops: CDR1 GTSNPN, CDR2 SVGIG (reference sequence). The CDR3 extends over 14 amino acids. The genes are TRBV30 and TRBJ1-5; D gene ambiguous. This TCR was sampled from an adult with an advanced solid tumor such as melanoma, head and neck, liver or kidney cancer. The sample in question was CD4+ or CD8+ T cells sorted from blood, obtained in a trial of the OX40 agonist ivuxolimab. The CDR3 coding sequence is TGTGCCTGGAGTGGAGCGGGCAGTCATCAGCCCCAGCATTTT. Protein sequence: CAWSGAGSHQPQHF.